This TCR beta chain was captured by sequencing in a study of T cell responses to AZD1222 COVID-19 vaccine. Study-wide results and caveats: Donors skewed white British and female; clonal diversity was possibly underestimated. A reported finding is that nearly half of spike-specific TCRs target unmutated variant regions. Baseline testing showed seropositivity in only five or six AZD1222 recipients.

Libraries were prepared by immunoSEQ multiplex PCR; TCRdb keeps only in-frame clonotypes and omits some of them. The sample records 100,000 or so clones, less than 95% being singletons. Worth noting for this clone: What it binds is unknown.

The CDR3 is 15 residues long. V was clipped by 2 bases and J by 4 bases; unmatched bases: 6. Germline V gene data show CDR1 as SGHRS and CDR2 as YFSETQ. The sample here was peripheral blood, taken on day 0 of AZD1222 vaccination. The chain is built from TRBV5-1 and TRBJ1-1; TRBD1 agrees at 9 bases. The source of this sequence is an adult in good health. CDR3 in amino acids: CASSFRTGAGTEAFF. The CDR3 nucleotides are TGCGCCAGCAGCTTCCGGACAGGGGCTGGCACTGAAGCTTTCTTT.